This note documents a single TCR beta chain sequence. This entry belongs to a study of blood T cell repertoires in COVID-19. Study details: Italy, Spain and the United States were the sources of the convalescent and acute COVID-19 samples. From T cells, B-cell-depleted T cells, or PBMCs came the material, which was cDNA or gDNA.

Measured with immunoSEQ multiplex PCR; TCRdb has only the in-frame clones, and not every one. The repertoire holds a few hundred thousand clones, with more than 85% as singletons. Unmatched junction bases numbered 0, after V lost 3 bases and J lost 8 bases. The CDR3 is made up of 13 amino acids. From germline, CDR1 is MNHNS and CDR2 SASEGT. The material sequenced was peripheral blood. The rearrangement links TRBV6-1 to TRBJ1-6; 8 positions match TRBD1. This clonotype was sampled from a woman aged 70-85 years with active or convalescent COVID-19. The CDR3 region has the DNA TGTGCCAGCAGTGACAGGGGGCATTCACCCCTCCACTTT. Its protein product is CASSDRGHSPLHF.